This is a list of T cell receptor beta chains from one sample in a study of OX40 agonist ivuxolimab in advanced cancers. The assay was immunoSEQ multiplex PCR, and TCRdb's table has in-frame clones only and misses some. The sample includes 52,000 or so clones, 70% to 90% of them seen just once. The material sequenced was CD4+ or CD8+ T cells sorted from blood, taken in a trial of the OX40 agonist ivuxolimab. The receptor source for this set is an adult with an advanced solid tumor such as melanoma, head and neck, liver or kidney cancer. CDR3s include the opening cysteine and the closing phenylalanine or tryptophan. Each record gives: V gene, D gene, clone size, J gene, CDR3 DNA, CDR3 protein. D genes are given only for firm matches. Clone size, where shown, is once, few, many, or a class for clones that have expanded.

TRBV6-1	NA	NA	TRBJ2-5	TGTGCCACAAACCAAAGGGGGTTCCAAGAGACCCAGTACTTC	CATNQRGFQETQYF
TRBV7-2	NA	many	TRBJ1-1	TGTGCCACCCAGAAGAACACTGAAGCTTTCTTT	CATQKNTEAFF
TRBV27	TRBD1	NA	TRBJ1-4	TGTGCCAGCAGTTGGACACAGGGGCATGAAAAACTGTTTTTT	CASSWTQGHEKLFF
TRBV6-1	NA	NA	TRBJ2-2	TGTGCCAGCAGTGTGGACAGTTCGGGGGACACCGGGGAGCTGTTTTTT	CASSVDSSGDTGELFF
TRBV5-1	TRBD2	NA	TRBJ2-5	TGCGCCAGCAGCTCCCACGGGGGGAACGCGGAGACCCAGTACTTC	CASSSHGGNAETQYF
TRBV19	NA	NA	TRBJ1-2	TGTGCCAGTACTCCCGACAGTGGCGGCTACTATGGCTACACCTTC	CASTPDSGGYYGYTF
TRBV6-5	TRBD1	NA	TRBJ1-2	TGTGCCAGCAGCCTAGGGACAGGGGGCAAGGGCTACACCTTC	CASSLGTGGKGYTF
TRBV5-6	TRBD2	NA	TRBJ2-1	TGTGCCAGCAGCGGGGGACTAGCGGGAGTAAATGAGCAGTTCTTC	CASSGGLAGVNEQFF
TRBV6-5	NA	once	TRBJ1-1	TGTGCCAGCAGACCCGGACCGAACACTGAAGCTTTCTTT	CASRPGPNTEAFF
TRBV19	TRBD2	NA	TRBJ2-3	TGTGCCAGTAGTACCACGACGACTAGCGGGACGGGCACAGATACGCAGTATTTT	CASSTTTTSGTGTDTQYF
TRBV27	NA	NA	TRBJ2-7	TGTGCCAGCAGTTTAGAGGGGGGGACCTACTACGAGCAGTACTTC	CASSLEGGTYYEQYF
TRBV7-9	NA	NA	TRBJ1-3	TGTGCCAGCAGCGCTACAGCTTTCAAGCCCTCTGGAAACACCATATATTTT	CASSATAFKPSGNTIYF
TRBV7-9	NA	NA	TRBJ1-1	TGTGCCAGCAGCTTAGTTGGACTCTCGAACACTGAAGCTTTCTTT	CASSLVGLSNTEAFF
TRBV6-5	NA	NA	TRBJ2-3	TGTGCCAGCAGTTACGGATACACAGATACGCAGTATTTT	CASSYGYTDTQYF
TRBV12-5	NA	NA	TRBJ2-1	TGTGCTAGTGGTGAATTGTACAATGAGCAGTTCTTC	CASGELYNEQFF
TRBV5-1	NA	NA	TRBJ1-4	TGCGCCAGCAGCCTAAGCTACGACACAAACTTCGGTACTAATGAAAAACTGTTTTTT	CASSLSYDTNFGTNEKLFF
TRBV5-1	NA	medium-sized	TRBJ1-1	TGCGCCAGCAGCCCCCCGGCCGGGTCTGAAGCTTTCTTT	CASSPPAGSEAFF
TRBV2	NA	NA	TRBJ1-1	TGTGCCCTTTCGCAGGGGTGGACTGAAGCTTTCTTT	CALSQGWTEAFF
TRBV9	TRBD1	NA	TRBJ2-5	TGTGCCAGCAGCGTAGACGGGACAGGGAGGGAGACCCAGTACTTC	CASSVDGTGRETQYF
TRBV7-9	NA	few	TRBJ2-7	TGTGCCAGCAGCTTAGAGTCTCGTGGTCTCTACGAGCAGTACTTC	CASSLESRGLYEQYF
TRBV27	TRBD2	NA	TRBJ2-1	TGTGCCAGCACCCCAGGGGCGGGAGGAGCCTACAATGAGCAGTTCTTC	CASTPGAGGAYNEQFF
TRBV28	NA	NA	TRBJ1-2	TGTGCCAGCAGTTTATCAACGAAAGGGATAGGGCCCGATGGCTACACCTTC	CASSLSTKGIGPDGYTF
TRBV7-6	NA	NA	TRBJ1-2	TGTGCCAGCAGCTTAGACCCCCGGGTCACCTCCAACTATGGCTACACCTTC	CASSLDPRVTSNYGYTF
TRBV6-1	NA	NA	TRBJ1-5	TGTGCCAGCAGTGGGACCAATCAGCCCCAGCATTTT	CASSGTNQPQHF
TRBV5-6	TRBD2	few	TRBJ2-2	TGTGCCAGCAGCTTGCAGCGGGGGGGACCAGCGAACACCGGGGAGCTGTTTTTT	CASSLQRGGPANTGELFF
TRBV6-5	NA	NA	TRBJ2-7	TGTGCCAGCAGTTATGGCGGGACCTACGAGCAGTACTTC	CASSYGGTYEQYF
TRBV27	NA	NA	TRBJ2-2	TGTGCCAGTAGGGGCAACAGCCTACAGGCGAACACCGGGGAGCTGTTTTTT	CASRGNSLQANTGELFF
TRBV11-2	NA	NA	TRBJ2-3	TGTGCCAGCAGCTTAGATCAGTGGGGGGGGCCGGGCACAGATACGCAGTATTTT	CASSLDQWGGPGTDTQYF
TRBV11-2	NA	NA	TRBJ2-7	TGTGCCAGCAGCTTAGGGACAAGTTGGGAGCAGTACTTC	CASSLGTSWEQYF
TRBV7-9	NA	NA	TRBJ1-2	TGTGCCAGCAGCCCGACAGAACTTAACTATGGCTACACCTTC	CASSPTELNYGYTF
TRBV15	TRBD1	NA	TRBJ1-1	TGTGCCACCAGCAGAGACCCCCCGACAGGGTTGAACACTGAAGCTTTCTTT	CATSRDPPTGLNTEAFF
TRBV28	NA	NA	TRBJ1-2	TGTGCCAGCAGCTTCGGGACACCTGACACCTTC	CASSFGTPDTF
TRBV6-1	TRBD2	NA	TRBJ2-5	TGTGCCAGCAGTGAAGCGCTTAGCAGCGGGGGGGAGACCCAGTACTTC	CASSEALSSGGETQYF
TRBV9	NA	few	TRBJ2-1	TGTGCCAGCAGCGTCGGTACATCCATTGAGCAGTTCTTC	CASSVGTSIEQFF
TRBV7-8	TRBD2	NA	TRBJ2-5	TGTGCCAGCAGCTTACAAAGCGGGAGAGACCAAGAGACCCAGTACTTC	CASSLQSGRDQETQYF
TRBV13	TRBD2	few	TRBJ2-1	TGTGCCAGCAGCTTAGAACTCGGTGTACTAGCGGGAGTTGAGCAGTTCTTC	CASSLELGVLAGVEQFF
TRBV7-7	TRBD2	NA	TRBJ2-5	TGTGCCAGTAGCGGGGGGGAAGAGACCCAGTACTTC	CASSGGEETQYF
TRBV28	NA	NA	TRBJ1-2	TGTGCCAGCAGAGGTGTGACTAACTATGGCTACACCTTC	CASRGVTNYGYTF
TRBV11-2	TRBD1	NA	TRBJ2-3	TGTGCCAGCAGCATAGGGACAGGGGCCCCCACAGATACGCAGTATTTT	CASSIGTGAPTDTQYF
TRBV2	NA	NA	TRBJ2-4	TGTGCCAGCAGGGGGACCCTGGGGGGTGAAAACATTCAGTACTTC	CASRGTLGGENIQYF
TRBV6-5	NA	NA	TRBJ2-3	TGTGCCAGCAGTCCCTGGTCGGGCGCTGATACGCAGTATTTT	CASSPWSGADTQYF
TRBV2	NA	NA	TRBJ2-6	TGTGCCAGCAGTGAAGACCCTCCCGCCGGGGGTTCTGGGGCCAACGTCCTGACTTTC	CASSEDPPAGGSGANVLTF
TRBV27	NA	NA	TRBJ1-1	TGTGCCAGCGGTCTAGTTGGGGGCACTGAAGCTTTCTTT	CASGLVGGTEAFF
TRBV6-4	TRBD2	few	TRBJ2-1	TGTGCCAGCAGTGACTCGTCGGGAGGAGGCAATGAGCAGTTCTTC	CASSDSSGGGNEQFF
TRBV5-1	TRBD1	NA	TRBJ1-1	TGCGCCAGCAGCTTTGGACAGGGGAACACTGAAGCTTTCTTT	CASSFGQGNTEAFF
TRBV30	TRBD1	medium-sized	TRBJ2-7	TGTGCCCGTCGACAGGGGGAAGCGTACGAGCAGTACTTC	CARRQGEAYEQYF
TRBV7-2	NA	NA	TRBJ2-1	TGTGCCAGCAGCACAAGCTACAACAATGAGCAGTTCTTC	CASSTSYNNEQFF
TRBV7-7	NA	once	TRBJ1-1	TGTGCCAGCAGCCAGACAGTTAACACTGAAGCTTTCTTT	CASSQTVNTEAFF
TRBV28	TRBD1	NA	TRBJ1-5	TGTGCCAGCAGTTTAAATCCCCCACAAGACAGGGAGGGACAGCCCCAGCATTTT	CASSLNPPQDREGQPQHF
TRBV28	NA	NA	TRBJ2-3	TGTGCCAGCAGGAGGAACCAGGCGGGGTTCCCAGATACGCAGTATTTT	CASRRNQAGFPDTQYF
TRBV29-1	NA	NA	TRBJ2-7	TGCAGCGTCGAGGCCCGGGACGGATCCTACGAGCAGTACTTC	CSVEARDGSYEQYF
TRBV28	NA	NA	TRBJ1-1	TGTGCCAGCTCACTATATAGTACTGAAGCTTTCTTT	CASSLYSTEAFF
TRBV10-2	NA	NA	TRBJ1-5	TGCGCCAGCAGTGAGACAAATAGCAATCAGCCCCAGCATTTT	CASSETNSNQPQHF
TRBV28	NA	NA	TRBJ2-1	TGTGCCAGCAGTTTAGTCGGGGGTGAGCAGTTCTTC	CASSLVGGEQFF